This T cell receptor beta chain was profiled in a study of PD-L1 blockade in urothelial cancer (dated by TCRdb to between 2016 and 2019). Describing the broader study: Every patient began therapy in 2014 and was given atezolizumab 1,200 mg intravenously every 3 weeks. An ECOG performance status of 0 or 1 was recorded for the patients, and 0 to 3 prior chemotherapy regimens had been received by the patients. Blood samples were analyzed at 3 weeks after treatment start (second dose) and at 6 weeks after treatment start. In the same patients, whole exome sequencing and RNA sequencing of pretreatment tumors were performed in addition to TCR sequencing. The study was an exploratory multi-omic analysis of somatic, immune and clinical correlates of response to PD-L1 blockade with atezolizumab in urothelial cancer. Progression-free survival longer than 6 months counted as durable clinical benefit, and TCR features were additionally tested against both progression-free and overall survival. Roughly ten patients achieved durable clinical benefit and approximately 20 did not. Pretreatment tumor samples, along with matched peripheral blood serially collected before and after atezolizumab treatment, were subjected to TCR sequencing. Blood samples yielded a median of approximately 150,000 T cells and roughly 83,000 unique TCRs, with median clonality around 0.083. Pretreatment blood TCR-seq was available for around 29 patients, at least one posttreatment blood collection was obtained for 25 or so patients, and tumor TCR-seq was available for 25 or so patients. About nine tenths of the roughly 29 patients were identified as males with urothelial cancer of bladder origin, and a prior smoking history was reported by 18 of 29 patients.

V and J are trimmed by 6 bases and 0 bases, and the gene matches miss 11 bases of the junction. From the cysteine through the phenylalanine, the CDR3 covers 16 amino acids. The DNA shown is the 48-base CDR3, in frame from base 1. From a lookup of the germline V gene, CDR1 and CDR2 are SQVTM and ANQGSEA. Results the study describes overall, beyond this receptor: Because the sample size was small (n of about 30) and many of the analyses were exploratory, the results are meant to be hypothesis-generating. A pretreatment peripheral blood TCR clonality below the median was linked to improved progression-free and overall survival. Patients with durable benefit showed greater expansion of tumor-associated TCR clones in peripheral blood 3 weeks after starting treatment (n = 22, p = 0.022).

About this clone itself: Its specific antigen is unknown. The sample holds no much larger clone one base away, and base qualities are not on file.

Explained via the paper, the time point label denotes: pretreatment peripheral blood. A cohort of about 30 patients with locally advanced or metastatic urothelial carcinoma, treated at Memorial Sloan Kettering on a trial protocol, was included. Peripheral blood mononuclear cells were collected pretreatment and during treatment, at between 1 and 8 total time points per patient. The Qiagen DNeasy Blood extraction kit was used to purify genomic DNA from total PBMCs and tumor samples. Collected pretreatment and during treatment, PBMCs were isolated and stored as previously described. Each PCR received spiked-in synthetic TCR analog templates so that absolute template abundance could be estimated from read counts. Using the immunoSEQ assay, TCRbeta CDR3 regions were amplified from genomic DNA with bias-controlled V and J gene primers. Sequencing of rearranged TCRbeta segments was performed at approximately 20X coverage. In the source study's methods: Clustering was used to correct sequencing errors, and CDR3s were annotated against IMGT to assign V, D and J genes. Only productive TCRbeta rearrangements were used in downstream analyses, excluding out-of-frame or stop-codon sequences. Clonality was calculated as one minus the Shannon entropy normalized by the log of the number of unique productive sequences. Fisher's exact test with Benjamini-Hochberg correction, at a threshold of adjusted p below 0.01, was used to find clones that differed between time points or between blood and tumor. TCRdb limited this immuneACCESS table to in-frame rearrangements with V and J called. A share of clones is missing; checked studies link under half to unresolved V genes, and the rest is unexplained. The V and J calls and clone size were taken over from that table, and D and trimming were inferred from the DNA. This sample has about 81,000 clones in its table, and around four fifths of those were observed once. The ten biggest clones cover 6.7% of the sample.

The input for sequencing was PBMCs, taken around atezolizumab (anti-PD-L1) treatment. The rearrangement joined TRBV29-1 to TRBJ2-1; TRBD2 lines up with 7 middle nucleotides. This TCR was sampled from a man aged 35-49 years with urothelial cancer. The nucleotides read TGCAGCGTCCCCTCTCGGCTAGCGGACTCCTACAATGAGCAGTTCTTC. Translated, this is CSVPSRLADSYNEQFF.